One sample yielded the 22 T cell receptor beta chains listed below, sequenced in a study of cytomegalovirus exposure and HLA in healthy donors. The PCR ran on 60 Vbeta and 13 Jbeta primers. The assay was immunoSEQ multiplex PCR, and TCRdb's table has in-frame clones only and misses some. The table has some 140,000 clones, 70% to 85% seen once; the top ten hold 2% to 2.5%. The sequenced material came from PBMCs. Every receptor here comes from a man aged 25-45 years in good health and CMV-seronegative.

This clone was seen more than once but under ten times. This chain connects TRBV28 to TRBJ2-7; unclear D gene. The germline V gene encodes CDR1 MDHEN and CDR2 SYDVKM. Trimming took 2 bases from V and 2 from J, leaving 10 bases between them. The CDR3 loop spans 14 amino acids. DNA of the CDR3: TGTGCCAGCAGTTTAAGTGGTCGAGCCTACGAGCAGTACTTC. This codes for CASSLSGRAYEQYF. The full variable domain, rest sourced from reference TRBV28 and TRBJ2-7, is DVKVTQSSRYLVKRTGEKVFLECVQDMDHENMFWYRQDPGLGLRLIYFSYDVKMKEKGDIPEGYSVSREKKERFSLILESASTNQTSMYLCASSLSGRAYEQYFGPGTRLTVT.

This chain uses TRBV19 with TRBJ1-2, with TRBD1 identical over 7 bases. CDR1 and CDR2 from the germline V gene are LNHDA and SQIVND (reference sequence). J gave up 0 bases and V 4 bases, and 5 bases lay outside the gene matches. The CDR3 runs to 15 residues. Here the CDR3 DNA reads TGTGCCAGTAGTAGAAACAGGGGCCCTAACTATGGCTACACCTTC. Its translation: CASSRNRGPNYGYTF.

This clone was counted between two and nine times. The chain has TRBV15 and TRBJ1-2; D uncertain. The germline V and J ends were trimmed by 3 bases and 2 bases, with 10 bases remaining between them. The germline CDR1 and CDR2 sequences are LNHNV and YYDKDF (reference sequence). There are 14 residues in the CDR3. The CDR3 region has the DNA TGTGCCACCAGCAGGGCAGACTCGAACTATGGCTACACCTTC. Its translation: CATSRADSNYGYTF.

In this sample, this clone turned up a few times. Here the CDR3 reads CASSRGTEAFF. CDR3 coding DNA: TGTGCCAGCAGCCGGGGAACTGAAGCTTTCTTT. The chain uses TRBV6-1 and TRBJ1-1; D not resolved. V lost 6 bases and J lost 5, with 7 bases in between. The CDR3 is 11 residues long. Germline V gene sequence: CDR1 MNHNS, CDR2 SASEGT.

The sample holds a few counts of this clone. This chain joins TRBV5-1 and TRBJ1-1, with D maybe TRBD1 (6 bases). CDR1 SGHRS and CDR2 YFSETQ come from the germline V gene. The CDR3 totals 15 residues. V lost 0 bases, J lost 4 bases, and 13 bases lay in between. DNA of the CDR3: TGCGCCAGCAGCTTGGGTACCGCAGGGGTCACTGAAGCTTTCTTT. It yields the protein CASSLGTAGVTEAFF. The variable domain in full, with the rest retrieved from reference TRBV5-1 and TRBJ1-1, is KAGVTQTPRYLIKTRGQQVTLSCSPISGHRSVSWYQQTPGQGLQFLFEYFSETQRNKGNFPGRFSGRQFSNSRSEMNVSTLELGDSALYLCASSLGTAGVTEAFFGQGTRLTVV.

The rearrangement links TRBV7-9 to TRBJ2-5, with 9 bases lining up with TRBD1. This CDR3 comprises 15 residues. V was pared by 2 bases and J by 4 bases, with 5 bases of the junction left unmatched. Germline CDR1 is SEHNR and CDR2 is FQNEAQ (reference sequence). CDR3 loop: CASSLLDRGPETQYF. CDR3 nucleotides: TGTGCCAGCAGCTTACTGGACAGGGGTCCAGAGACCCAGTACTTC.

This clone was recorded once. This chain's CDR3 is CASRTSGGAYEQYF. In DNA form, the CDR3 reads TGTGCCAGTAGGACTAGCGGGGGGGCCTACGAGCAGTACTTC. This rearrangement joins TRBV2 to TRBJ2-7; 15 nucleotides align to TRBD2. Per germline, CDR1 SNHLY and CDR2 FYNNEI. The V and J ends lost 9 bases and 2 bases, in that order; junction bases with no gene match: 2. The CDR3 runs 14 residues.

This rearrangement joins TRBV15 to TRBJ1-4; weak D call: TRBD1 (5 bases). This CDR3 region has 13 residues. Germline CDR1 LNHNV, CDR2 YYDKDF (reference sequence). V dropped 6 bases and J dropped 8 bases, with 13 bases sitting between them. CDR3 coding DNA: TGTGCCACCAGTGGGGCCATTGGGGAAAAACTGTTTTTT. Amino acid sequence: CATSGAIGEKLFF.

The chain links TRBV7-6 to TRBJ2-5, with no clear D. The germline V gene has CDR1 SGHVS and CDR2 FNYEAQ. The CDR3 is made up of 13 amino acids. V lost 3 bases, J lost 2 bases, and 7 bases lay in between. CDR3 bases: TGTGCCAGCAGCTTTGGCTCTCAAGAGACCCAGTACTTC. Protein sequence: CASSFGSQETQYF. The entire variable domain, with the rest obtained from reference TRBV7-6 and TRBJ2-5, is as follows: GAGVSQSPRYKVTKRGQDVALRCDPISGHVSLYWYRQALGQGPEFLTYFNYEAQQDKSGLPNDRFSAERPEGSISTLTIQRTEQRDSAMYRCASSFGSQETQYFGPGTRLLVL.

A word on this clone: The junction and the germline gene differ at one end; a read error may be behind it. The chain couples TRBV27 to TRBJ1-2, with D maybe TRBD1 (6 bases). The germline V gene encodes CDR1 MNHEY and CDR2 SMNVEV (reference sequence). The CDR3 totals 14 residues. The CDR3, as DNA: TGTGCCAGCAGTCCCCGCACAGGGTTGTATGGCTACCCCTTC. As protein: CASSPRTGLYGYPF.

This rearrangement joins TRBV2 to TRBJ2-3; 8 nucleotides agree with TRBD2. Germline trimming cut 7 bases from V and 2 bases from J; bases unmatched to any gene: 5. Germline CDR1 is SNHLY and CDR2 is FYNNEI. CDR3 length: 14 amino acids. CDR3 coding DNA: TGTGCCAGCAATTTAGCGGGGACCACAGATACGCAGTATTTT. It is translated as CASNLAGTTDTQYF.

The chain is built from TRBV5-6 and TRBJ1-6, with D possibly TRBD1 on 6 matching bases. This CDR3 contains 17 residues. The germline V gene encodes CDR1 SGHDT and CDR2 YYEEEE. Trimming stripped 3 bases from V and 2 bases from J, with 15 bases between. The CDR3 sequence is CASSSGGGRPYNSPLHF. CDR3 DNA: TGTGCCAGCAGCTCGGGAGGGGGTAGACCCTATAATTCACCCCTCCACTTT. Based on the CDR3 plus reference TRBV5-6 and TRBJ1-6, the full variable domain is DAGVTQSPTHLIKTRGQQVTLRCSPKSGHDTVSWYQQALGQGPQFIFQYYEEEERQRGNFPDRFSGHQFPNYSSELNVNALLLGDSALYLCASSSGGGRPYNSPLHFGNGTRLTVT.

V usage is TRBV5-1 and J usage is TRBJ2-1, with 14 bases identical to TRBD2. CDR3 length equals 17 residues. Germline CDR1 SGHRS, CDR2 YFSETQ. V gave up 5 bases and J gave up 7 bases; unmatched junction bases: 11. This CDR3 reads CASSLRLAGGLGNEQFF. In DNA, the CDR3 is TGCGCCAGCAGTCTCCGACTAGCGGGGGGGCTTGGGAATGAGCAGTTCTTC.

This clone was detected only a few times. CDR3 sequence reads: CASSQGQGIYEQYF. The CDR3 coding sequence is TGTGCCAGCTCCCAGGGACAGGGTATCTACGAGCAGTACTTC. V gene TRBV18 combines with J gene TRBJ2-7; 9 bases are shared with TRBD1. J gave up 3 bases and V 6 bases, and 6 bases lay outside the gene matches. The germline V gene encodes CDR1 KGHSH and CDR2 LQKENI. The CDR3 has 14 residues.

The V and J genes are TRBV19 and TRBJ1-5, with D perhaps TRBD1 (6 bases). Germline lookup yields CDR1 LNHDA and CDR2 SQIVND (reference sequence). This CDR3 comprises 13 residues. Between the trimmed V and J ends, which lost 9 bases and 9 bases, there was a span of 18 bases. The CDR3 DNA is TGTGCCAGCGCCACCACAGGGAGAGGGCCCCAGCATTTT. This codes for CASATTGRGPQHF.

This clone was observed a few times. V usage is TRBV4-2 and J usage is TRBJ1-4; the match to TRBD1 covers 9 bases. V gave up 0 bases and J gave up 6 bases; unmatched junction bases: 2. This CDR3 has 15 amino acids. The germline V gene encodes CDR1 LGHNA and CDR2 YNFKEQ. The CDR3 coding sequence is TGTGCCAGCAGCCAAGATAGGACAGGGGATGAAAAACTGTTTTTT. Amino acid sequence: CASSQDRTGDEKLFF.

The V call is TRBV7-3, the J call TRBJ2-5; TRBD1 might be the D (6 bases). CDR3 size: 14 residues. V lost 5 bases and J lost 0, with 10 bases in between. CDR1 is SGHTA, CDR2 FQGTGA, per germline. DNA for the CDR3: TGTGCCAGCAGCCCACAGGGAAACCAAGAGACCCAGTACTTC. As protein: CASSPQGNQETQYF.

V gene TRBV9 combines with J gene TRBJ1-6; TRBD1 matches 8 bases. The CDR3 loop spans 15 amino acids. Germline V CDR1 and CDR2: SGDLS, YYNGEE. The V segment lost 0 bases and the J segment 9 bases; nucleotides outside the gene matches: 5. The DNA for the CDR3 is TGTGCCAGCAGCGTAGAGGGACAGGCCGTTTCACCCCTCCACTTT. This codes for CASSVEGQAVSPLHF. Using reference TRBV9 and TRBJ1-6 for the parts outside the CDR3, the full variable domain is DSGVTQTPKHLITATGQRVTLRCSPRSGDLSVYWYQQSLDQGLQFLIQYYNGEERAKGNILERFSAQQFPDLHSELNLSSLELGDSALYFCASSVEGQAVSPLHFGNGTRLTVT.

This chain joins TRBV4-3 and TRBJ1-5; D gene unclear. Germline assignment: CDR1 LGHNA and CDR2 YSLEER. V was shortened by 2 bases and J by 0 bases, with 5 bases between the two germline ends. The CDR3 covers 14 residues. CDR3 in DNA: TGCGCCAGCAGCCAAATCCTTAGCAATCAGCCCCAGCATTTT. Translated, it gives CASSQILSNQPQHF.

The sample holds a few counts of this clone. CDR3 coding DNA: TGTGCCAGTAGTCTTAGGGACAGGGACGAGACCCAGTACTTC. Translation gives CASSLRDRDETQYF. The chain recombines TRBV19 with TRBJ2-5, with TRBD1 identical over 9 bases. V lost 5 bases, J lost 5 bases, and 6 bases stayed unmatched. The CDR3 sequence is 14 residues long. Germline CDR1 and CDR2: LNHDA and SQIVND (reference sequence).

This clone was seen a handful of times. The chain uses TRBV6-6 and TRBJ1-2, with 9 nucleotides matching TRBD1. V was pared by 5 bases and J by 2 bases, with 6 bases of the junction left unmatched. CDR3 length: 15 residues. Germline values: CDR1 MNHNY, CDR2 SVGAGI (reference sequence). Written as DNA, the CDR3 is TGTGCCAGCAGTACGCGGACAGGGGACAACTATGGCTACACCTTC. Translated: CASSTRTGDNYGYTF.

Only a few counts were recorded for this clone. The chain couples TRBV11-3 to TRBJ2-7, with 7 bases aligning to TRBD1. The CDR3 runs 14 residues. Unmatched junction bases numbered 10, after V lost 6 bases and J lost 5 bases. Looked up from germline, CDR1 is SGHNT and CDR2 is YENEEA. As DNA, the CDR3 is TGTGCCAGCAGTCTCGGACAGGCGCCCGACGAGCAGTACTTC. Translation gives CASSLGQAPDEQYF.